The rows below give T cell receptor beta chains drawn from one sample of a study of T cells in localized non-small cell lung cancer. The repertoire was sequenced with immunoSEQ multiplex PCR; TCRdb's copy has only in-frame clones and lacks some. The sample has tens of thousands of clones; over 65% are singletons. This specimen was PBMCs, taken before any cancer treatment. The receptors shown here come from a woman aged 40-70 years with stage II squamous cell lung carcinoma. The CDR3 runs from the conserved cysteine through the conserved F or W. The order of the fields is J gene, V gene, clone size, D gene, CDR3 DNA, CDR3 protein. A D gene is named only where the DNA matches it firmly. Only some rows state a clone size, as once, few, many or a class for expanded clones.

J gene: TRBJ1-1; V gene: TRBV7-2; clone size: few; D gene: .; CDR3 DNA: TGTGCCAGCAGCTTAAGGGGGGCTGGGATGAACACTGAAGCTTTCTTT; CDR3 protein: CASSLRGAGMNTEAFF
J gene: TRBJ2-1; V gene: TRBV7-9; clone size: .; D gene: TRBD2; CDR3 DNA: TGTGCCAGCAGCTTGGGACTAGCGGGAATAAATGAGCAGTTCTTC; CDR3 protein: CASSLGLAGINEQFF
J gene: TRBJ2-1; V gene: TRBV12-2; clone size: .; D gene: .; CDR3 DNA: TGTGCAAGTCGCGTCACCGGGACTAGCGGGAGGAATGAGCAGTTCTTC; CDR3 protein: CASRVTGTSGRNEQFF
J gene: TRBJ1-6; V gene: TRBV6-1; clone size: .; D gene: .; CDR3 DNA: TGTGCCAGCAGTGAGTGGGCACAGGGTGGAAGTTCACCCCTCCACTTT; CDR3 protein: CASSEWAQGGSSPLHF
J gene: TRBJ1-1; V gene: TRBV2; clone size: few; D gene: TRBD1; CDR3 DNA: TGTGCCAGCGGGGGAGACAGGGGAGTTGGAAACACTGAAGCTTTCTTT; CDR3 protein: CASGGDRGVGNTEAFF
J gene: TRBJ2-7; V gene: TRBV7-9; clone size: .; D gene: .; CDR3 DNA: TGTGCCAGCAGACAGGCCGGCGAGCAGTACTTC; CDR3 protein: CASRQAGEQYF
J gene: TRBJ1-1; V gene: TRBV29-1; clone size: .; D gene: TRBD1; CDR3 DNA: TGCAGCGTTGCAAATAACAGGGGGAGAAACACTGAAGCTTTCTTT; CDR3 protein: CSVANNRGRNTEAFF
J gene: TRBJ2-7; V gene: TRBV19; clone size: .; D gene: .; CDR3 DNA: TGTGCCAGTAGTATAGGAGGGTACCACGAGCAGTACTTC; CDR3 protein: CASSIGGYHEQYF
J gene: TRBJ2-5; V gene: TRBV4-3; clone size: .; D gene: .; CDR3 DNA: TGCGCCAGCAGCCGGAGGGGCGGGGAGACCCAGTACTTC; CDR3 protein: CASSRRGGETQYF
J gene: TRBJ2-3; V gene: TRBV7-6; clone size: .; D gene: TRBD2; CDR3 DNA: TGTGCCAGCAGCTTACGACTAGCTTCAGATACGCAGTATTTT; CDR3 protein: CASSLRLASDTQYF
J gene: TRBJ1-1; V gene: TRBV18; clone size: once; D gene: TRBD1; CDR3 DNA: TGTGCCAACTCACGCACTCGACAGGGCATGAACACTGAAGCTTTCTTT; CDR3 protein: CANSRTRQGMNTEAFF
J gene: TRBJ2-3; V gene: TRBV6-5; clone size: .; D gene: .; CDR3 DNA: TGTGCCAGCAGTCAAGGGGGAGATACGCAGTATTTT; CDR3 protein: CASSQGGDTQYF
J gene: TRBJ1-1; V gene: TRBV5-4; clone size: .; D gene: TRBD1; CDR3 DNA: TGTGCCAGCAGCTCGCGACAGGGAGTAGACACTGAAGCTTTCTTT; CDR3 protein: CASSSRQGVDTEAFF
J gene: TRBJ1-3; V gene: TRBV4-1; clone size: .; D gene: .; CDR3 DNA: TGCGCCAGCAGCCAAGATACTGTTGGAAACACCATATATTTT; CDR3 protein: CASSQDTVGNTIYF
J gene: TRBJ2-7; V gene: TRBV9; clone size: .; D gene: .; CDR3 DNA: TGTGCCAGCAGCGTCGAGACAGAGAACGAGCAGTACTTC; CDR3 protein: CASSVETENEQYF
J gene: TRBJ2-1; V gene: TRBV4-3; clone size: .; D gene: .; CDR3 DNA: TGCGCCAGCAGCCAAGAAGAGTGGATTTTGGGGAATGAGCAGTTCTTC; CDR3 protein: CASSQEEWILGNEQFF
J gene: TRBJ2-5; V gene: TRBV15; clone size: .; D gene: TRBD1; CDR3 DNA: TGTGCCACCAGCAGAGATCAGGGGGCGATGGGAGAGACCCAGTACTTC; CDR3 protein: CATSRDQGAMGETQYF
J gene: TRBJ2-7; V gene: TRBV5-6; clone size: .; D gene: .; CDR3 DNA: TGTGCCAGCAGCACCCCGAGAACGGGGTGGGCGACCCAGGGCTACGAGCAGTACTTC; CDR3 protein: CASSTPRTGWATQGYEQYF
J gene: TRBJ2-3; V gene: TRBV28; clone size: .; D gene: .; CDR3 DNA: TGTGCCAGCATCGATAGACTCACAGATACGCAGTATTTT; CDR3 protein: CASIDRLTDTQYF
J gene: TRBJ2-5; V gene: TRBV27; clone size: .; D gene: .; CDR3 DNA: TGTGCCAGCAGTTTTACTATCCAAGAGACCCAGTACTTC; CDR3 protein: CASSFTIQETQYF
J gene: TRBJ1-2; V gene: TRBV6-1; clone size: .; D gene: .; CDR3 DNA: TGTGCCAGCAGTGTATGGGGGGCTAACGGGAATGGCTACACCTTC; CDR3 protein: CASSVWGANGNGYTF
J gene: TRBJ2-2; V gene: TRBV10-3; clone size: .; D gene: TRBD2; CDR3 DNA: TGTGCCATCAGGGCGGGAGGCGTCACCGGGGAGCTGTTTTTT; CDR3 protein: CAIRAGGVTGELFF
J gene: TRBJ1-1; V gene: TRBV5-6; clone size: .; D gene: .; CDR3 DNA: TGTGCCAGCAGCTTGGGCGGTGAAGCTTTCTTT; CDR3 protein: CASSLGGEAFF
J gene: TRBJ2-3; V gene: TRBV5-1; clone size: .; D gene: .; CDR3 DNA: TGCGCCAGCAGCCCGGGACCCGGGACAGATACGCAGTATTTT; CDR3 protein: CASSPGPGTDTQYF
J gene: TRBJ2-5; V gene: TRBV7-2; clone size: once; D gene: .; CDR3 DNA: TGTGCCAGCAGCTTAAATGGCGCTTACGCAGAGACCCAGTACTTC; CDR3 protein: CASSLNGAYAETQYF
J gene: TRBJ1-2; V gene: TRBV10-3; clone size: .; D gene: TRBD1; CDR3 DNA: TGTGCCATCAGCCCGGACAGGGCTAACTATGGCTACACCTTC; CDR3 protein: CAISPDRANYGYTF
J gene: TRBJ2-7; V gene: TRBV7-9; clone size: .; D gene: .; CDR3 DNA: TGTGCCAGCAGCTTACTGTGGTACAGTCGAGGCACTACCTACGAGCAGTACTTC; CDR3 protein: CASSLLWYSRGTTYEQYF
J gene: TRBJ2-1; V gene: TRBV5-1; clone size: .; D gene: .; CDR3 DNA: TGCGCCAGCAGCACCGGACAGGGAGGGTATGAGCAGTTCTTC; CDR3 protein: CASSTGQGGYEQFF
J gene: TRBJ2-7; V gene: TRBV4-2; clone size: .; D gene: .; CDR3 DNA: TGTGCCAGCAGCCAAGACCTGGCCGGCGGCTCCTACGAGCAGTACTTC; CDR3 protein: CASSQDLAGGSYEQYF
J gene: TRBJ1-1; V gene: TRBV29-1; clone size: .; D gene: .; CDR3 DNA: TGCAGCGTTGATGTGGCCACTGAAGCTTTCTTT; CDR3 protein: CSVDVATEAFF
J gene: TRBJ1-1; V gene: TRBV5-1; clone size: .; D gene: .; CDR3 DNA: TGCGCCAGCAGCTTAACGGGTGTCGGCACTGAAGCTTTCTTT; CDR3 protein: CASSLTGVGTEAFF
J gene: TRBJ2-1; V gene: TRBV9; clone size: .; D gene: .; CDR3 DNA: TGTGCCAGCAGCCCCAGTCCCGAGCCGAAGGGTGAGCAGTTCTTC; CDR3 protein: CASSPSPEPKGEQFF
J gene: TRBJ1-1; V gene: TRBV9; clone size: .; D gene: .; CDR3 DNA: TGTGCCAGCAGCGTTTTAGATTTGGGGGGGTCTGAAGCTTTCTTT; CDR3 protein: CASSVLDLGGSEAFF
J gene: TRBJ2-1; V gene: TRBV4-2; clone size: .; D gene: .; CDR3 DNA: TGTGCCAGCAGCCAAGAAAAGATCTCCTACAATGAGCAGTTCTTC; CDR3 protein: CASSQEKISYNEQFF
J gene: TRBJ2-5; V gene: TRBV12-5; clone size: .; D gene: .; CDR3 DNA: TGTGCTAGTGGTTTGTCTGGGGTGGGGGAGACCCAGTACTTC; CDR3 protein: CASGLSGVGETQYF
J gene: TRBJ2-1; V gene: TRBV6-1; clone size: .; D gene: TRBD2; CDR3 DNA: TGTGCCAGCAGTGAAGCGGCGGGTAGGGGAGGGGTCTTCAGAAAGCAGTTCTTC; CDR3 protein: CASSEAAGRGGVFRKQFF
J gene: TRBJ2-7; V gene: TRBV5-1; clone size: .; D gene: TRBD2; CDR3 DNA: TGCGCCAGCAGCTTGGGGCCTAGCGGGACAATAAACGAGCAGTACTTC; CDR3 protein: CASSLGPSGTINEQYF
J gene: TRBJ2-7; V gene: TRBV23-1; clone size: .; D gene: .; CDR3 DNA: TGCGCCAGCAGTCAAACCCCCCACTACGAGCAGTACTTC; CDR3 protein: CASSQTPHYEQYF
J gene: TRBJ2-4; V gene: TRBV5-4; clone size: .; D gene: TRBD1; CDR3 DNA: TGTGCCAGCAGCATCGGACAGGGGAAGGCCAAAAACATTCAGTACTTC; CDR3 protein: CASSIGQGKAKNIQYF
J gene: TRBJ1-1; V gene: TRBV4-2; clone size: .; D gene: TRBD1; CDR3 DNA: TGTGCCAGCAGCCTTGGCCCCACAGGGACAGCTGAAGCTTTCTTT; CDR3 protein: CASSLGPTGTAEAFF
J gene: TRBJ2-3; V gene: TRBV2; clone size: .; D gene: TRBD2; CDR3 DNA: TGTGCCAGCAGTGGCGGGAGTAATACGCAGTATTTT; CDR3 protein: CASSGGSNTQYF
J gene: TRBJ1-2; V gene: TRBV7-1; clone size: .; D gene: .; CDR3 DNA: TGTGCCAGCAGCTTATACGGGGAAGACTATGGCTACACCTTC; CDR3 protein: CASSLYGEDYGYTF
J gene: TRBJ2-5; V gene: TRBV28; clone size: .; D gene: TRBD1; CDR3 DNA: TGTGCCAGCAGTCCCGGGACAGGGGGGGAGACCCAGTACTTC; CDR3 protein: CASSPGTGGETQYF